This TCR beta chain is from a study of blood T cell repertoires in COVID-19. The overall study: COVID-19 samples from acute and convalescent phases originated in the United States, Italy and Spain. From T cells, B-cell-depleted T cells, or PBMCs came the material, which was cDNA or gDNA.

Assay: immunoSEQ multiplex PCR; the TCRdb copy retains only in-frame clones and omits some. The sample has about 20,000 clones, approximately 86% seen once. CDR1 is MNHEY and CDR2 is SMNVEV in the germline V gene (reference sequence). V lost 4 bases and J lost 2, with 13 bases in between. The CDR3 sequence is 15 residues long. The receptor's source is a human donor in a cohort sampled during active COVID-19. What was sequenced was peripheral blood. The rearrangement joins TRBV27 to TRBJ2-3, with no clear D. CDR3 loop: CASSSSRVSTDTQYF. DNA of the CDR3: TGTGCCAGCAGTTCCTCTAGAGTATCCACAGATACGCAGTATTTT.